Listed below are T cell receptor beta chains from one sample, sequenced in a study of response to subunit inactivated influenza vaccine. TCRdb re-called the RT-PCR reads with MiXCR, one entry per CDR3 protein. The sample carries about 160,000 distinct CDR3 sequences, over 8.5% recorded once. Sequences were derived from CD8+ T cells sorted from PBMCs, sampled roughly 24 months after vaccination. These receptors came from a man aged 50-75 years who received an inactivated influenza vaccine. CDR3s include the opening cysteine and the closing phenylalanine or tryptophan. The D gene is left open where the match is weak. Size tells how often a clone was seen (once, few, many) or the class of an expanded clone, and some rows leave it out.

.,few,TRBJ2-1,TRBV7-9,CASTGQTYDNEQFF,TGTGCCAGCACAGGACAGACCTATGACAATGAGCAGTTCTTC
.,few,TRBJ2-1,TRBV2,CASSEGAQGMVF,TGTGCCAGCAGTGAAGGGGCCCAGGGAATGGTCTTC
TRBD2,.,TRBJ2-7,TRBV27,CASSLIGTSGYNEQYF,TGTGCCAGCAGTCTTATAGGGACTAGCGGTTACAATGAGCAGTACTTC
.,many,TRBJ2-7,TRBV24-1,CATSAWTGGLYEQYF,TGTGCCACCAGTGCTTGGACAGGAGGGCTCTACGAGCAGTACTTC
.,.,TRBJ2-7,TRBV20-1,CSARALLSRGKPYEQYF,TGCAGTGCTAGAGCCCTCCTGTCGAGGGGTAAGCCCTACGAGCAGTACTTC
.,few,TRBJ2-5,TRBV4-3,CASSQEREPWETQYF,TGCGCCAGCAGCCAAGAGAGGGAGCCCTGGGAGACCCAGTACTTC
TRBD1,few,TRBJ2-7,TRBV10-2,CASSVDRGHEQYF,TGCGCCAGCAGTGTTGACAGGGGGCACGAGCAGTACTTC
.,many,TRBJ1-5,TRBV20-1,CSADTSNQPQHF,TGCAGTGCTGACACTAGCAATCAGCCCCAGCATTTT
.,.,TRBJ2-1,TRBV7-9,CASSFPLNEQFF,TGTGCCAGCAGCTTCCCACTGAATGAGCAGTTCTTC
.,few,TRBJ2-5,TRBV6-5,CASSYGDQETQYF,TGTGCCAGCAGTTATGGGGACCAAGAGACCCAGTACTTC
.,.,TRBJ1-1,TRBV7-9,CASSRDREAFF,TGTGCCAGCAGCCGAGACAGGGAAGCTTTCTTT
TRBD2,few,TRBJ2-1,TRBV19,CASSTLSGRGSYNEQFF,TGTGCCAGTAGTACCCTTAGCGGGAGAGGGTCCTACAATGAGCAGTTCTTC
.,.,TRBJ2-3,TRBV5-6,CASSWGTGNTDTQYF,TGTGCCAGCAGCTGGGGGACGGGAAACACAGATACGCAGTATTTT
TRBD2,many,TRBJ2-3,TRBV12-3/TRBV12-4,CASSFRGGGDTQYF,TGTGCCAGCAGCTTTCGGGGGGGCGGAGATACGCAGTATTTT
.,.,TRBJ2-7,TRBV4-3,CASSQDPQGYEQYF,TGCGCCAGCAGCCAAGACCCACAGGGCTACGAGCAGTACTTC
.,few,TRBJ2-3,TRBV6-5,CASSYSEDTQYF,TGTGCCAGCAGTTACTCCGAGGATACGCAGTATTTT
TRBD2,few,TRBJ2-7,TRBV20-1,CSAATWGASGSYEQYF,TGCAGTGCAGCCACCTGGGGGGCTAGCGGGAGTTACGAGCAGTACTTC
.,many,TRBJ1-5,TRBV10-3,CAISELGWGNQPQHF,TGTGCCATCAGTGAATTAGGGTGGGGCAATCAGCCCCAGCATTTT
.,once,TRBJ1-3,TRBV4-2,CASSQGNRNTIYF,TGTGCCAGCAGCCAAGGCAACAGGAACACCATATATTTT
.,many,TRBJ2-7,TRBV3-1,CASSQGRRSYEQYF,TGTGCCAGCAGCCAAGGCCGGAGATCCTACGAGCAGTACTTC
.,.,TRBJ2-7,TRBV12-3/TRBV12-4,CASSPDPTYEQYF,TGTGCCAGCAGTCCAGACCCGACCTACGAGCAGTACTTC
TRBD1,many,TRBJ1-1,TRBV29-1,CSAWTGGNTEAFF,TGCAGCGCTTGGACAGGGGGGAACACTGAAGCTTTCTTT
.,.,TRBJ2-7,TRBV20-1,CSASTFAYEQYF,TGCAGTGCTAGTACATTCGCCTACGAGCAGTACTTC
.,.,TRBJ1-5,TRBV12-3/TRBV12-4,CASSAGSSVGPQHF,TGTGCCAGCAGCGCAGGGTCTTCTGTAGGGCCCCAGCATTTT
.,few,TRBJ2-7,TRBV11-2,CASSLEFGPYYEQYF,TGTGCCAGCAGCTTAGAATTTGGTCCATACTACGAGCAGTACTTC
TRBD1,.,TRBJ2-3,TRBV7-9,CASSPPPTGLSTDTQYF,TGTGCCAGCAGCCCCCCCCCGACAGGGCTTAGCACAGATACGCAGTATTTT
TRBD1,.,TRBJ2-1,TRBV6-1,CASSPRQGYNEQFF,TGTGCCAGCAGTCCCCGACAGGGTTACAATGAGCAGTTCTTC
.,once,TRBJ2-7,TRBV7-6,CASSLGSGVSYEQYF,TGTGCCAGCAGCTTAGGTTCAGGGGTCTCCTACGAGCAGTACTTC
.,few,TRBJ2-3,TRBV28,CASSLGPRSDTDTQYF,TGTGCCAGCAGTTTGGGACCGCGAAGCGACACAGATACGCAGTATTTT
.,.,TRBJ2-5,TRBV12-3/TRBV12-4,CASSLGAEQETQYF,TGTGCCAGCAGTTTAGGGGCAGAACAAGAGACCCAGTACTTC
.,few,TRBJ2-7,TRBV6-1,CASSSLDRPSYEQYF,TGTGCCAGCAGTAGCCTTGACAGGCCATCCTACGAGCAGTACTTC
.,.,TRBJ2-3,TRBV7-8,CASSLEVAGLHTDTQYF,TGTGCCAGCAGCTTAGAAGTGGCGGGCCTGCACACAGATACGCAGTATTTT
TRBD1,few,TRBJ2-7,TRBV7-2,CASSWSSGTAYEQYF,TGTGCCAGCAGCTGGTCCTCGGGGACAGCGTACGAGCAGTACTTC